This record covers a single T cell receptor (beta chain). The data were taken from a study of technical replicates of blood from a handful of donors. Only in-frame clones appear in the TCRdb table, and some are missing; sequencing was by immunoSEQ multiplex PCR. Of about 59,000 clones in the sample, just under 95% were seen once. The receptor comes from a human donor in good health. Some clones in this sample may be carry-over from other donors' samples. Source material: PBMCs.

CDR3 nucleotides: TGCGCCAGCAGCGTGGGACAGTGGGGCACAGATACGCAGTATTTT. Translation: CASSVGQWGTDTQYF. The chain carries TRBV5-1 and TRBJ2-3; 7 bases agree with TRBD1. The CDR3 has 15 residues. V shed 4 bases, J shed 1 base, and the junction held 6 bases outside the gene matches. Germline loops: CDR1 SGHRS, CDR2 YFSETQ.